The T cell receptor (beta chain) under discussion was sequenced for a study of OX40 agonist ivuxolimab in advanced cancers. Study information: Patients were treated with ivuxolimab, an agonistic anti-OX40 (CD134) antibody. Partial responses were achieved by three patients, one with hepatocellular carcinoma and two with cutaneous melanoma. Study-level results: Among patients with partial responses at 0.1-3.0 mg/kg, clonal expansion was among the lowest. Undetermined was the antigen specificity of the expanded peripheral T cells.

On this clone itself: What it binds is unknown.

Trimming stripped 2 bases from V and 6 bases from J, with 16 bases between. Germline CDR1 GTSNPN, CDR2 SVGIG (reference sequence). The CDR3 runs to 14 residues. Only in-frame clones appear in the TCRdb table, and some are missing; sequencing was by immunoSEQ multiplex PCR. The table has more than 35,000 clones, around nine tenths seen once; the top ten hold 12%. The material sequenced was CD4+ or CD8+ T cells sorted from blood, taken in a trial of the OX40 agonist ivuxolimab. This chain connects TRBV30 to TRBJ1-1, with a possible D match to TRBD1 (5 bases). The receptor was derived from an adult with an advanced solid tumor such as melanoma, head and neck, liver or kidney cancer. The CDR3 nucleotides read TGTGCCTGGAGTATCTCCAGGGAGAAGGCTGAAGCTTTCTTT. Translation gives CAWSISREKAEAFF.